These 10 T cell receptor beta chains share one sample of origin, sequenced in a study of blood T cell repertoires in COVID-19 (dated by TCRdb to about 2020). Library preparation employed the immunoSEQ multiplex PCR assay. TCRdb took over this immuneACCESS table, retaining in-frame rearrangements with V and J assigned. Such tables are incomplete; in checked studies, under half of the missing clones stem from an unresolved V gene, and the remainder is unexplained. This sample has some 270,000 clones in its table, and 89% of those were observed once. The top ten clonotypes cover 1.5% to 2% of the sample. What was sequenced was PBMCs or T cells enriched from blood (not recorded which). These receptors originate from a woman in her 40s who had recovered from COVID-19.

The chain links TRBV29-1 to TRBJ2-3; a possible D gene is TRBD1 (6 bases). Trimming removed 4 bases from V and 4 bases from J, with 18 bases in between. The CDR3 is 15 residues long. CDR1 and CDR2 (germline): SQVTM, ANQGSEA. CDR3 protein: CSVVPWAQGPDTQYF. CDR3 nucleotide sequence: TGCAGCGTTGTACCCTGGGCTCAGGGGCCAGATACGCAGTATTTT.

The chain couples TRBV10-2 to TRBJ1-4; TRBD1 matches at 7 bases. V was pared by 10 bases and J by 8 bases, with 10 bases of the junction left unmatched. From germline, CDR1 is WSHSY and CDR2 SAAADI. The CDR3 consists of 13 residues. The CDR3 DNA reads TGCGCCACTAGGGACAGTACGGGGGAAAAACTGTTTTTT. Amino acids: CATRDSTGEKLFF.

The V and J genes are TRBV3-1 (or the pseudogene TRBV3-2) and TRBJ2-3; D remains ambiguous. The CDR3 is 16 residues long. Germline V CDR1 and CDR2: LGHDT, YNNKEL (reference sequence). Trimming removed 6 bases at V and 3 bases at J, with 19 bases between. In nucleotides, the CDR3 is TGTGCCAGCAGTCATCAGGCGATCCCGATTACAGATACGCAGTATTTT. Amino acid sequence: CASSHQAIPITDTQYF.

V gene TRBV29-1 combines with J gene TRBJ1-2, with 9 bases matching TRBD1. Trimming cost V 5 bases and J 6 bases; bases outside gene matches: 10. This CDR3 is 14 amino acids long. Germline CDR1 is SQVTM and CDR2 is ANQGSEA. CDR3: CSVQRLGDRDGYTF. The CDR3 DNA reads as TGCAGCGTTCAGCGGCTTGGGGACAGGGATGGCTACACCTTC.

This chain connects TRBV13 to TRBJ2-1; no reliable D call. The V end lost 5 bases, the J end lost 9 bases, and 20 bases lay between the germline ends. This CDR3 spans 15 amino acids. Germline-derived CDR1 and CDR2 are PRHDT and FYEKMQ (reference sequence). The chain's CDR3 is CASSTLFRSHGEQFF. CDR3 sequence (DNA): TGTGCCAGCAGCACGCTCTTTAGAAGCCACGGTGAGCAGTTCTTC.

CDR3 coding DNA: TGCGCCAGCAGCCAAGTGTCTCTTCTAGCGGGGGGCCGGAATGAGCAGTTCTTC. Encoded protein: CASSQVSLLAGGRNEQFF. This chain connects TRBV4-1 to TRBJ2-1, with 11 bases fitting TRBD2. J gave up 7 bases and V 1 base, and 12 bases lay outside the gene matches. The CDR3 is made up of 18 amino acids. CDR1 is MGHRA and CDR2 is YSYEKL in the germline V gene.

The J gene is TRBJ2-3, the V gene TRBV30, with 12 bases that match TRBD1. After removal of 6 bases from V and 6 bases from J, the junction contained 10 bases not matched to a gene. This CDR3 has 15 residues. CDR1 is GTSNPN and CDR2 is SVGIG in the germline V gene (reference sequence). DNA of the CDR3: TGTGCCTGCCCAACCGGGACAGGGGGCTCGGATACGCAGTATTTT. It yields the protein CACPTGTGGSDTQYF.

This chain connects TRBV6-6 to TRBJ1-2; D perhaps matches TRBD1 (5 bases). This CDR3 has 14 amino acids. The germline V and J ends were trimmed by 2 bases and 4 bases, with 11 bases remaining between them. The V gene's germline CDR1 is MNHNY and CDR2 SVGAGI (reference sequence). The CDR3 DNA reads TGTGCCAGCAGTTACACAACAGGCCGCTATGGCTACACCTTC. Translation: CASSYTTGRYGYTF.

The genes are TRBV7-3 and TRBJ2-6, with TRBD1 matching 8 bases. V was clipped by 1 base and J by 2 bases; unmatched bases: 7. Germline-derived CDR1 and CDR2 are SGHTA and FQGTGA. This CDR3 contains 18 residues. CDR3 coding DNA: TGTGCCAGCAGCTTAAGTTACAGGGGGGTAACTGGGGCCAACGTCCTGACTTTC. Its protein is CASSLSYRGVTGANVLTF.

The rearrangement uses TRBV24-1 and TRBJ1-5, with D unclear. The V end was cut by 2 bases, the J end by 5 bases, with 9 bases between. The germline V gene encodes CDR1 KGHDR and CDR2 SFDVKD. The CDR3 extends over 14 amino acids. CDR3 amino acids: CATSDSTTDQPQHF. CDR3 sequence (DNA): TGTGCCACCAGTGATTCGACTACCGATCAGCCCCAGCATTTT.